The next 29 T cell receptor beta chains were all read from a single sample in a study of vaccination and CD4 T cells after COVID-19. No antigen is known for these receptors. Treatment: roughly 11-day PBMC culture with coronavirus spike peptide pools or control peptides (ViraFEST assay). With the Oncomine TCR Beta short-read assay, DNA from cultured CD4+ T cells was sequenced. Each CDR3 protein gets one entry after TCRdb re-called the PCR reads with MiXCR. Here the sample spans over 9,000 distinct CDR3 sequences, around 50% being singletons. The specimen was CD4+ T cells from blood, cultured in vitro. The origin of the receptors is a human donor who had recovered from COVID-19.

This clonotype showed up just a few times. V is TRBV6-5 and J is TRBJ2-2; D is possibly TRBD1 (5 bases). Trimming took off 2 bases at V and 7 bases at J, with 8 bases between the two ends. The CDR3 length is 13 residues. The germline V gene has CDR1 MNHEY and CDR2 SVGAGI. The CDR3 bases are TGTGCCAGCAGTTACAGGGGCATCGGGGAGCTGTTTTTT. Translated, it gives CASSYRGIGELFF.

This chain connects TRBV14 to TRBJ2-1, with 7 positions matching TRBD1. This CDR3 comprises 14 residues. The V gene's germline CDR1 is SGHDN and CDR2 FVKESK. After removal of 4 bases from V and 8 bases from J, the junction contained 8 bases not matched to a gene. CDR3 in DNA: TGTGCCAGCAGCCCACCGGACAGGAATCATGAGCAGTTCTTC. It translates to CASSPPDRNHEQFF.

The count of this clonotype is one. CDR3 sequence reads: CASRKKYEQYF. Here the CDR3 DNA reads TGTGCCAGCAGAAAAAAATACGAGCAGTACTTC. The chain employs TRBV28 and TRBJ2-7; no reliable D call. V lost 6 bases and J 4 bases, leaving 7 bases between the germline ends. This CDR3 has 11 amino acids. Germline V gene data show CDR1 as MDHEN and CDR2 as SYDVKM.

V gene TRBV6-1 combines with J gene TRBJ2-5; no clear D gene. Germline V CDR1 and CDR2: MNHNS, SASEGT. V was pared by 6 bases and J by 5 bases, with 7 bases between. There are 11 residues in the CDR3. The CDR3 spells CASSPLETQYF. The CDR3 DNA is TGTGCCAGCAGCCCCCTGGAGACCCAGTACTTC.

This chain connects TRBV7-9 to TRBJ2-7, with TRBD2 identical over 12 bases. The trim removed 3 bases at V and 2 bases at J, leaving 2 bases unmatched. Looked up from germline, CDR1 is SEHNR and CDR2 is FQNEAQ (reference sequence). The CDR3 spans 15 residues. The CDR3 nucleotides are TGTGCCAGCAGCTTGCTAGCGGGAGGGGCCTACGAGCAGTACTTC. This sequence encodes CASSLLAGGAYEQYF.

The rearrangement uses TRBV5-5 and TRBJ1-6, with D possibly matching TRBD1 (5 bases). Trimming shortened V by 1 base and J by 7 bases, and 12 bases separated the two germline ends. The CDR3 sequence is 15 residues long. CDR1 is SGHKS and CDR2 is YYEKEE in the germline V gene (reference sequence). The CDR3 loop is CASSLSGRANSPLHF. In DNA, the CDR3 is TGTGCCAGCAGCTTGTCCGGCAGGGCAAATTCACCCCTCCACTTT.

The V gene is TRBV20-1, the J gene TRBJ2-7, with TRBD2 identical over 12 bases. J gave up 5 bases and V 7 bases, and 6 bases lay outside the gene matches. The CDR3 is made up of 13 amino acids. From germline, CDR1 is DFQATT and CDR2 SNEGSKA (reference sequence). The CDR3 region is CSGLLAGGHEQYF. CDR3 sequence (DNA): TGCAGTGGACTACTAGCGGGAGGCCACGAGCAGTACTTC.

The CDR3 reads CSAMGLAGGELFF. CDR3 DNA sequence: TGCAGTGCTATGGGGCTAGCCGGGGGGGAGCTGTTTTTT. The chain joins TRBV20-1 to TRBJ2-2; D is possibly TRBD1 or TRBD2 (5 bases each). The germline V gene has CDR1 DFQATT and CDR2 SNEGSKA (reference sequence). V was cut by 4 bases and J by 8 bases, with 14 bases left in between. The CDR3 extends over 13 amino acids.

This sequence joins TRBV12-3 or TRBV12-4 and TRBJ2-4; TRBD2 agrees at 9 bases. V lost 5 bases to trimming and J lost 7 bases; unmatched junction nucleotides: 3. The CDR3 has 13 amino acids. CDR3 in amino acids: CASSGSGSNIQYF. CDR3 in DNA: TGTGCCAGCAGTGGTAGCGGGAGTAACATTCAGTACTTC.

V gene TRBV9 combines with J gene TRBJ1-1, with 8 bases fitting TRBD1. There are 15 residues in the CDR3. With V trimmed by 4 bases and J by 1 base, 6 bases remained unmatched. Germline CDR1 and CDR2: SGDLS and YYNGEE. This chain's CDR3 is CASSPWTGRNTEAFF. CDR3 sequence (DNA): TGTGCCAGCAGCCCTTGGACAGGGCGGAACACTGAAGCTTTCTTT.

The chain links TRBV20-1 to TRBJ2-3; TRBD2 agrees at 9 bases. The CDR3 spans 14 residues. The germline V gene has CDR1 DFQATT and CDR2 SNEGSKA (reference sequence). Trimming at V came to 2 bases and at J to 4 bases, leaving 4 bases not matched to a gene. CDR3 region: CSARSQREADTQYF. DNA for the CDR3: TGCAGTGCTAGATCCCAGCGGGAGGCAGATACGCAGTATTTT.

This clonotype showed up just once. V usage is TRBV20-1 and J usage is TRBJ2-6; the D is unclear. In germline, CDR1 is DFQATT, CDR2 SNEGSKA (reference sequence). Trimming pared 2 bases from V and 3 bases from J, leaving 8 bases between. The CDR3 has 14 amino acids. CDR3 nucleotide sequence: TGCAGTGCTAGATTGTTTGATGGGGCCAACGTCCTGACTTTC. It is translated as CSARLFDGANVLTF.

CDR3 DNA sequence: TGTGCCAGCAGCTTAGCGATGTCTAGCGGGCCCAGGGAGACCCAGTACTTC. This sequence encodes CASSLAMSSGPRETQYF. The gene calls are TRBV7-2 and TRBJ2-5, with 8 bases fitting TRBD2. CDR1 and CDR2 (germline): SGHTA, FQGNSA. This CDR3 is 17 amino acids long. J was trimmed by 5 bases and V by 0 bases; bases with no gene match: 11.

The chain combines TRBV20-1 with TRBJ2-7; D is possibly TRBD2 (6 bases). The CDR3 is 14 residues long. V lost 5 bases to trimming and J lost 5 bases, with 19 bases between them. Germline CDR1 reads DFQATT; CDR2 reads SNEGSKA (reference sequence). CDR3 in amino acids: CSAVRDSEGHEQYF. CDR3 DNA: TGCAGTGCTGTCCGGGACTCCGAAGGCCACGAGCAGTACTTC.

This chain links TRBV7-2 with TRBJ2-5, with TRBD2 matching 8 bases. Germline values: CDR1 SGHTA, CDR2 FQGNSA. The CDR3 extends over 16 amino acids. V lost 5 bases to trimming and J lost 5 bases; unmatched junction nucleotides: 13. CDR3 sequence reads: CASSVQRFGGGETQYF. In DNA form, the CDR3 reads TGTGCCAGCAGCGTACAACGATTCGGCGGGGGGGAGACCCAGTACTTC.

This clonotype showed up just a few times. The chain uses TRBV7-2 and TRBJ2-2, with 9 nucleotides matching TRBD1. There are 15 residues in the CDR3. Germline trimming cut 5 bases from V and 3 bases from J; bases unmatched to any gene: 4. CDR1 is SGHTA and CDR2 is FQGNSA in the germline V gene. CDR3 sequence: CASSKQGAYTGELFF. CDR3 bases: TGTGCCAGCAGCAAACAGGGGGCTTACACCGGGGAGCTGTTTTTT. Full variable domain (outside the CDR3, taken from reference TRBV7-2 and TRBJ2-2): GAGVSQSPSNKVTEKGKDVELRCDPISGHTALYWYRQSLGQGLEFLIYFQGNSAPDKSGLPSDRFSAERTGGSVSTLTIQRTQQEDSAVYLCASSKQGAYTGELFFGEGSRLTVL.

The chain recombines TRBV30 with TRBJ1-1, with a weak D call TRBD1 (6 bases). Germline values: CDR1 GTSNPN, CDR2 SVGIG (reference sequence). The ends were cut back, 3 bases at V and 5 bases at J, with 16 bases in the middle. The CDR3 runs to 14 residues. As DNA, the CDR3 is TGTGCCTGGAGGAAAACAGGGTGGGGTACTGAAGCTTTCTTT. The encoded protein is CAWRKTGWGTEAFF.

The rearrangement uses TRBV30 and TRBJ1-5; TRBD1 might be the D (6 bases). Germline V gene data show CDR1 as GTSNPN and CDR2 as SVGIG (reference sequence). The CDR3 sequence is 13 residues long. Trimming left V 4 bases short and J 3 bases short, with 10 bases between. The CDR3 loop is CAWTRDNNQPQHF. The CDR3 DNA reads as TGTGCCTGGACCCGGGACAACAATCAGCCCCAGCATTTT.

A few counts support this clonotype. The gene calls are TRBV27 and TRBJ1-1; D may be TRBD1 (5 bases). Trimming removed 3 bases at V and 2 bases at J, with 10 bases between. The length of the CDR3 is 14 residues. Germline V gives CDR1 MNHEY, CDR2 SMNVEV (reference sequence). The CDR3 protein is CASSFNGGNTEAFF. In nucleotides, the CDR3 is TGTGCCAGCAGTTTTAACGGGGGTAACACTGAAGCTTTCTTT.

This clonotype was recorded only once. V and J are TRBV2 and TRBJ2-7; D possibly corresponds to TRBD2 (5 bases). There are 11 residues in the CDR3. Germline V gene lookup returns CDR1 SNHLY and CDR2 FYNNEI. Trimming shortened V by 6 bases and J by 7 bases, and 10 bases separated the two germline ends. The CDR3 reads CASSGGYEQYF. CDR3 sequence (DNA): TGTGCCAGCAGCGGCGGGTATGAGCAGTACTTC.

J is TRBJ2-5 and V is TRBV20-1; D is possibly TRBD2 (7 bases). V lost 6 bases and J 2 bases, leaving 13 bases between the germline ends. Germline loops: CDR1 DFQATT, CDR2 SNEGSKA (reference sequence). This CDR3 is built from 13 residues. The CDR3 spells CSAAGQTQETQYF. The CDR3 DNA reads TGCAGTGCAGCGGGACAAACACAAGAGACCCAGTACTTC.

The sample holds one count of this clonotype. The chain combines TRBV15 with TRBJ2-7; 7 nucleotides align to TRBD1. Per the germline V gene, CDR1 is LNHNV and CDR2 is YYDKDF (reference sequence). The CDR3 runs 14 residues. V shed 1 base and J 5 bases; nucleotides not matched to a gene: 5. The CDR3 region is CATSRGEGANEQYF. CDR3 nucleotide sequence: TGTGCCACCAGCAGAGGTGAGGGGGCTAACGAGCAGTACTTC.

V gene TRBV6-1 combines with J gene TRBJ2-2; D remains unclear. Germline CDR1 is MNHNS and CDR2 is SASEGT. This CDR3 has 14 residues. Trimming removed 7 bases at V and 6 bases at J, with 15 bases between. The CDR3 protein is CASILRTEAGELFF. For the CDR3, the DNA is TGTGCCAGCATTCTTCGGACCGAAGCCGGGGAGCTGTTTTTT.

In its sample, this clonotype was seen a few times. The chain carries TRBV2 and TRBJ1-2; 10 bases line up with TRBD1. V shed 8 bases and J 8 bases; nucleotides not matched to a gene: 11. The CDR3 loop spans 14 amino acids. CDR1 and CDR2 (germline): SNHLY, FYNNEI. CDR3 protein: CASGGGQGMGGYTF. CDR3 sequence (DNA): TGTGCCAGCGGAGGGGGACAGGGGATGGGAGGCTACACCTTC.

The genes are TRBV20-1 and TRBJ1-1; a weak D match, TRBD1 (6 bases). The CDR3 runs to 15 residues. Germline CDR1 and CDR2: DFQATT and SNEGSKA (reference sequence). V lost 6 bases and J 4 bases, leaving 21 bases between the germline ends. The CDR3, as DNA: TGCAGTGCCTCCGCCCCATCCACAGGGCGCACTGAAGCTTTCTTT. It yields the protein CSASAPSTGRTEAFF.

The chain has TRBV21-1 and TRBJ2-1; the table's D gene call, TRBD1, was not cross checked with the DNA. TRBV21-1 is given as a pseudogene. CDR3 length equals 16 residues. CDR3 sequence reads: CASSKIGTGVYNEQFF. The CDR3 nucleotides read TGTGCCAGCAGCAAAATAGGGACAGGGGTCTACAATGAGCAGTTCTTC.

This clonotype is judged medium-sized. The chain combines TRBV28 with TRBJ1-1, with D unclear. Germline V CDR1 and CDR2: MDHEN, SYDVKM. This CDR3 is built from 15 residues. V dropped 1 base and J dropped 4 bases, with 13 bases sitting between them. The CDR3 nucleotides are TGTGCCAGCAGTTTATTCATGAGGGAGGGCACTGAAGCTTTCTTT. Translated: CASSLFMREGTEAFF.

By share, this clonotype counts as large. The chain joins TRBV7-3 to TRBJ2-2; tentatively, D is TRBD2 (6 bases). The CDR3 runs 16 residues. Germline V gene lookup returns CDR1 SGHTA and CDR2 FQGTGA. Between the trimmed V and J ends, which lost 1 base and 0 bases, there was a span of 9 bases. The CDR3 DNA sequence: TGTGCCAGCAGCTTAAATAGCGGAGCGAACACCGGGGAGCTGTTTTTT. Its protein product is CASSLNSGANTGELFF.

This clonotype was observed a handful of times. The chain links TRBV10-3 to TRBJ2-2; D remains unclear. CDR1 and CDR2 (germline): ENHRY, SYGVKD. CDR3 length equals 13 residues. V gave up 6 bases and J gave up 6 bases, with 11 bases separating them. The CDR3 loop is CAIRRISPGELFF. CDR3 nucleotides: TGTGCCATCAGGCGGATTAGCCCCGGGGAGCTGTTTTTT.